These 32 T cell receptor beta chains originate from one sample sequenced in a study of blood T cells in healthy people across ages. Next came a second PCR, run for about 6 to 12 cycles, which used a sample-barcoded 5' primer along with a J-beta primer mix. TCRdb independently ran MiXCR on the 5' RACE reads; one entry per CDR3 protein. The sample carries over a million distinct CDR3 sequences, around 39% recorded once. The sample was blood. These receptors originate from a woman aged 18-29 years in good health.

V gene TRBV24-1 combines with J gene TRBJ2-1, with 8 bases that match TRBD1. From germline, CDR1 is KGHDR and CDR2 SFDVKD. The CDR3 extends over 14 amino acids. The J segment lost 4 bases and the V segment lost 5 bases, leaving 3 bases of the junction unmatched. CDR3: CATSAGGAYNEQFF. The CDR3 DNA reads as TGTGCCACCAGTGCAGGGGGCGCTTACAATGAGCAGTTCTTC.

V and J are TRBV28 and TRBJ1-3, with TRBD1 as a possible D gene (5 bases). The CDR3 totals 15 residues. The germline V gene encodes CDR1 MDHEN and CDR2 SYDVKM. Deletions cut 3 bases from V and 0 bases from J, with 9 bases between. CDR3 nucleotide sequence: TGTGCCAGCAGTTTGGGCGGACACTCTGGAAACACCATATATTTT. Amino acid sequence: CASSLGGHSGNTIYF.

Remarks on this clonotype: The junction differs from germline at one of its ends, possibly a read error. The chain has TRBV4-1 and TRBJ2-7, with TRBD1 matching 8 bases. The J call may be faulty, since TRBJ2-5 better matches the DNA end. Germline V lookup: CDR1 MGHRA, CDR2 YSYEKL. The CDR3 is 16 residues long. CDR3 protein: CASSPTGGRRGETQYF. For the CDR3, the DNA is TGCGCCAGTAGCCCTACAGGGGGGCGGCGAGGGGAGACCCAGTACTTC.

In its sample, this clonotype was seen a few times. This sequence joins TRBV20-1 and TRBJ1-1, with TRBD1 identical over 10 bases. CDR1 DFQATT and CDR2 SNEGSKA come from the germline V gene (reference sequence). Germline trimming cut 2 bases from V and 0 bases from J; bases unmatched to any gene: 6. This CDR3 is 16 amino acids long. Written as DNA, the CDR3 is TGCAGTGCTAGACCTGGACAGGGGGGGATGAACACTGAAGCTTTCTTT. Amino acids: CSARPGQGGMNTEAFF.

The V and J genes are TRBV7-9 and TRBJ2-3; possible D gene TRBD2, 6 bases. The V end lost 1 base, the J end lost 5 bases, and 22 bases lay between the germline ends. Germline-derived CDR1 and CDR2 are SEHNR and FQNEAQ (reference sequence). The CDR3 consists of 18 residues. CDR3 nucleotide sequence: TGTGCCAGCAGCTTAGGGTTGGAGCGGGCCAACCGGGGAGATACGCAGTATTTT. Protein: CASSLGLERANRGDTQYF.

The genes are TRBV13 and TRBJ2-3, with a tentative D call TRBD2 (6 bases). Trimming shortened V by 4 bases and J by 4 bases, and 21 bases separated the two germline ends. Germline-derived CDR1 and CDR2 are PRHDT and FYEKMQ (reference sequence). This CDR3 is built from 17 residues. The CDR3 is CASSSVGARGPSDTQYF. CDR3 nucleotides: TGTGCCAGCAGCTCAGTAGGGGCGCGGGGACCATCAGATACGCAGTATTTT. The complete variable domain, with remaining parts taken from reference TRBV13 and TRBJ2-3, reads AAGVIQSPRHLIKEKRETATLKCYPIPRHDTVYWYQQGPGQDPQFLISFYEKMQSDKGSIPDRFSAQQFSDYHSELNMSSLELGDSALYFCASSSVGARGPSDTQYFGPGTRLTVL.

The chain has TRBV18 and TRBJ2-3, with 10 bases aligning to TRBD2. The CDR3 has 16 amino acids. Germline CDR1 KGHSH, CDR2 LQKENI. V was pared by 6 bases and J by 2 bases, with 8 bases of the junction left unmatched. Here the CDR3 DNA reads TGTGCCAGCTCCCGAGCTAGCGGGGGCTACACAGATACGCAGTATTTT. This encodes CASSRASGGYTDTQYF.

This clonotype was observed once. A much larger clone sits a single nucleotide away, making a read error possible. This chain links TRBV6-2 or TRBV6-3 with TRBJ1-4; no clear D. Germline V gene sequence: CDR1 MNHEY, CDR2 SVGEGT. With 5 bases removed from V and 5 bases from J, the gap between germline ends came to 6 bases. The CDR3 contains 12 residues. CDR3 residues: CASSDLNEKLFF. In nucleotides, the CDR3 is TGTGCCAGCAGTGACTTAAATGAAAAACTGTTTTTT.

This clonotype was observed a few times. The rearrangement joins TRBV4-1 to TRBJ2-1; D is uncertain. Germline V gene sequence: CDR1 MGHRA, CDR2 YSYEKL. The CDR3 consists of 17 residues. Trimming removed 1 base from V and 2 bases from J, with 15 bases in between. The CDR3 region is CASSQVSRANTYNEQFF. The CDR3, as DNA: TGCGCCAGCAGCCAAGTCTCGCGAGCAAATACCTACAATGAGCAGTTCTTC.

The chain has TRBV2 and TRBJ2-5; tentatively, D is TRBD2 (7 bases). The CDR3 runs to 16 residues. Germline CDR1 reads SNHLY; CDR2 reads FYNNEI. Trimming cost V 7 bases and J 1 base, with 19 bases left between them. CDR3 DNA: TGTGCCAGCATATGGGTCGGCGGGGGCCCCCAAGAGACCCAGTACTTC. Translation: CASIWVGGGPQETQYF.

This clonotype was recorded many times. This chain uses TRBV4-1 with TRBJ2-7, with D maybe TRBD1 (6 bases). This CDR3 has 16 residues. Germline V gene lookup returns CDR1 MGHRA and CDR2 YSYEKL. V lost 4 bases and J 2 bases, leaving 18 bases between the germline ends. CDR3 DNA sequence: TGCGCCAGCAGCCCCATACAGGGAGAAGTCCCCTACGAGCAGTACTTC. This gives the protein CASSPIQGEVPYEQYF.

The chain links TRBV15 to TRBJ1-6, with D maybe TRBD1 (6 bases). From germline, CDR1 is LNHNV and CDR2 YYDKDF (reference sequence). This CDR3 spans 12 amino acids. Trimming pared 5 bases from V and 9 bases from J, leaving 8 bases between. CDR3 region: CATSHRVSPLHF. CDR3 in DNA: TGTGCCACCAGCCACAGGGTTTCACCCCTCCACTTT.

The chain links TRBV12-3 or TRBV12-4 to TRBJ1-2; D is undetermined. The CDR3 loop spans 17 amino acids. The V end was cut by 3 bases, the J end by 3 bases, with 20 bases between. The chain's CDR3 is CASSLGPKVRVDYGYTF. CDR3 DNA: TGTGCCAGCAGTTTGGGTCCGAAGGTCCGCGTGGACTATGGCTACACCTTC.

The chain couples TRBV6-5 to TRBJ1-5; 7 positions agree with TRBD1. The junction had 7 bases not matched to a gene; V was cut back by 8 bases and J by 0 bases. This CDR3 is built from 15 residues. In germline, CDR1 is MNHEY, CDR2 SVGAGI. CDR3 DNA sequence: TGTGCCAGCGCACCAGGGGGGAATAGCAATCAGCCCCAGCATTTT. Translated, it gives CASAPGGNSNQPQHF.

This rearrangement joins TRBV20-1 to TRBJ1-2, with D perhaps TRBD1 (5 bases). V was trimmed by 1 base and J by 5 bases, leaving 14 bases between them. Per the germline V gene, CDR1 is DFQATT and CDR2 is SNEGSKA (reference sequence). This CDR3 contains 14 residues. CDR3 sequence (DNA): TGCAGTGCTAGAGTTTCAGGACAACGTTATGGCTACACCTTC. Amino acid sequence: CSARVSGQRYGYTF.

A few counts support this clonotype. This chain links TRBV2 with TRBJ2-1; 11 bases match TRBD2. V shed 8 bases and J 9 bases; nucleotides not matched to a gene: 9. The CDR3 covers 14 residues. Germline CDR1 and CDR2: SNHLY and FYNNEI. For the CDR3, the DNA is TGTGCCAGCGAAATAGCGGGAGGGCCTGGTGAGCAGTTCTTC. The encoded protein is CASEIAGGPGEQFF.

V and J are TRBV11-3 and TRBJ2-3; 7 nucleotides line up with TRBD1. Trimming took 5 bases from V and 5 from J; bases not matched to a gene: 10. The CDR3 runs 15 residues. The V gene's germline CDR1 is SGHNT and CDR2 YENEEA. CDR3 sequence (DNA): TGTGCCAGCAGCCCCCGGGACAGCTCGGGAGATACGCAGTATTTT. Its protein is CASSPRDSSGDTQYF.

The genes are TRBV6-5 and TRBJ2-3; D remains ambiguous. The CDR3 sequence is 15 residues long. In germline, CDR1 is MNHEY, CDR2 SVGAGI. V was pared by 2 bases and J by 2 bases, with 11 bases between. DNA for the CDR3: TGTGCCAGCAGTTACGGTACCCACGACACAGATACGCAGTATTTT. This translates into CASSYGTHDTDTQYF.

V and J are TRBV18 and TRBJ2-4, with D unclear. The DNA end is more similar to TRBJ2-7, so the J call may be wrong. CDR1 KGHSH and CDR2 LQKENI come from the germline V gene. The CDR3 runs 14 residues. The CDR3 here is CASSHTHGEYEQYF. CDR3 DNA: TGTGCCAGCTCACACACTCACGGCGAGTACGAGCAGTACTTC.

As DNA, the CDR3 is TGTGCCAGCACACCCAACACCCGGACTGGACAAGAGACCCAGTACTTC. This translates into CASTPNTRTGQETQYF. This rearrangement joins TRBV11-1 to TRBJ2-5; TRBD2 is a possible D gene (5 bases). This CDR3 is built from 16 residues. Germline CDR1 SGHAT, CDR2 FQDESV (reference sequence). Trimming took off 7 bases at V and 2 bases at J, with 20 bases between the two ends. Looking up the rest from reference TRBV11-1 and TRBJ2-5 gives the full variable domain: EAEVAQSPRYKITEKSQAVAFWCDPISGHATLYWYRQILGQGPELLVQFQDESVVDDSQLPKDRFSAERLKGVDSTLKIQPAELGDSAMYLCASTPNTRTGQETQYFGPGTRLLVL.

The chain has TRBV5-1 and TRBJ1-2, with 7 bases aligning to TRBD1. Germline-derived CDR1 and CDR2 are SGHRS and YFSETQ. This CDR3 has 14 amino acids. The V segment lost 4 bases and the J segment 8 bases; nucleotides outside the gene matches: 11. In DNA form, the CDR3 reads TGCGCCAGCAGCACCCAGGGGGGAGGAGACGGCTACACCTTC. It yields the protein CASSTQGGGDGYTF. The full variable domain, in which reference TRBV5-1 and TRBJ1-2 provide the parts outside the CDR3, is KAGVTQTPRYLIKTRGQQVTLSCSPISGHRSVSWYQQTPGQGLQFLFEYFSETQRNKGNFPGRFSGRQFSNSRSEMNVSTLELGDSALYLCASSTQGGGDGYTFGSGTRLTVV.

V gene TRBV20-1 combines with J gene TRBJ2-5, with TRBD1 matching over 10 bases. V was pared by 1 base and J by 3 bases, with 11 bases of the junction left unmatched. Germline CDR1 is DFQATT and CDR2 is SNEGSKA (reference sequence). This CDR3 comprises 17 residues. The CDR3 DNA reads TGCAGTGCTAGAGTCTCGGCGGGGACAGGGGTGGAAGAGACCCAGTACTTC. Its protein product is CSARVSAGTGVEETQYF.

The chain combines TRBV7-9 with TRBJ2-2, with D uncertain. V lost 1 base to trimming and J lost 4 bases, with 16 bases between them. The germline gives CDR1 SEHNR, CDR2 FQNEAQ (reference sequence). The CDR3 is made up of 17 amino acids. The CDR3 protein is CASSLEGYTPTTGELFF. The CDR3 DNA follows: TGTGCCAGCAGCTTAGAGGGCTACACCCCGACCACCGGGGAGCTGTTTTTT.

The chain is built from TRBV7-9 and TRBJ2-5; 12 bases agree with TRBD2. Germline-derived CDR1 and CDR2 are SEHNR and FQNEAQ (reference sequence). CDR3 length: 16 amino acids. V trimming: 5 bases; J trimming: 5 bases; junction bases outside the gene matches: 9. The DNA for the CDR3 is TGTGCCAGCAGCCCCCCCCTAGCGGGAGGGTGGGAGACCCAGTACTTC. Its translation: CASSPPLAGGWETQYF. The whole variable domain, remainder taken from reference TRBV7-9 and TRBJ2-5, is DTGVSQNPRHKITKRGQNVTFRCDPISEHNRLYWYRQTLGQGPEFLTYFQNEAQLEKSRLLSDRFSAERPKGSFSTLEIQRTEQGDSAMYLCASSPPLAGGWETQYFGPGTRLLVL.

This clonotype was picked up many times. The V and J genes are TRBV5-1 and TRBJ2-3; 8 nucleotides agree with TRBD2. This CDR3 comprises 14 residues. The germline V gene encodes CDR1 SGHRS and CDR2 YFSETQ. V lost 5 bases to trimming and J lost 1 base; unmatched junction nucleotides: 3. CDR3 residues: CASRAAGGTDTQYF. The DNA of the CDR3 is TGCGCCAGCAGGGCAGCGGGGGGCACAGATACGCAGTATTTT. The whole variable domain, remainder taken from reference TRBV5-1 and TRBJ2-3, is KAGVTQTPRYLIKTRGQQVTLSCSPISGHRSVSWYQQTPGQGLQFLFEYFSETQRNKGNFPGRFSGRQFSNSRSEMNVSTLELGDSALYLCASRAAGGTDTQYFGPGTRLTVL.

The chain has TRBV10-3 and TRBJ2-3; a weak D match, TRBD1 (6 bases). The germline V and J ends were trimmed by 2 bases and 4 bases, with 7 bases remaining between them. Germline V gene sequence: CDR1 ENHRY, CDR2 SYGVKD. The CDR3 sequence is 13 residues long. CDR3 loop: CAISETGSDTQYF. CDR3 DNA: TGTGCCATCAGTGAGACAGGGTCAGATACGCAGTATTTT.

This clonotype was counted once. This chain joins TRBV6-5 and TRBJ2-1; 11 nucleotides align to TRBD2. After removal of 0 bases from V and 7 bases from J, the junction contained 2 bases not matched to a gene. The CDR3 sequence is 15 residues long. Germline lookup yields CDR1 MNHEY and CDR2 SVGAGI. The CDR3 nucleotides read TGTGCCAGCAGTTACTCTCCTAGCGGGAGGAATGAGCAGTTCTTC. Encoded protein: CASSYSPSGRNEQFF.

The genes are TRBV20-1 and TRBJ1-1; D gene unclear. Germline CDR1 reads DFQATT; CDR2 reads SNEGSKA (reference sequence). The CDR3 is made up of 12 amino acids. V was cut by 3 bases and J by 11 bases, with 16 bases left in between. The CDR3 spells CSASYGAGGAFF. DNA for the CDR3: TGCAGTGCTAGCTACGGCGCAGGTGGGGCTTTCTTT.

The rearrangement joins TRBV5-1 to TRBJ2-3; the match to TRBD2 covers 12 bases. V gave up 0 bases and J gave up 4 bases; unmatched junction bases: 9. The CDR3 sequence is 18 residues long. Germline V gives CDR1 SGHRS, CDR2 YFSETQ. The CDR3 loop is CASSLGATSGSDSDTQYF. The CDR3 DNA is TGCGCCAGCAGCTTGGGTGCGACTAGCGGGAGTGATTCAGATACGCAGTATTTT.

A single count supports this clonotype. The CDR3 DNA reads TGTGCCAGCAGTTTACTCCCGTTTTCGGAGTATCACGAAGCTTTCTTT. Translation gives CASSLLPFSEYHEAFF. The V and J genes are TRBV27 and TRBJ1-1; D is ambiguous. V lost 2 bases, J lost 8 bases, and 21 bases lay in between. CDR1 is MNHEY and CDR2 is SMNVEV in the germline V gene (reference sequence). This CDR3 has 16 residues.

This rearrangement joins TRBV20-1 to TRBJ1-2; D uncertain. CDR1 is DFQATT, CDR2 SNEGSKA, per germline (reference sequence). The CDR3 length is 12 residues. With 3 bases removed from V and 2 bases from J, the gap between germline ends came to 7 bases. CDR3: CSASGPNYGYTF. For the CDR3, the DNA is TGCAGTGCTAGCGGGCCAAACTATGGCTACACCTTC.

The DNA for the CDR3 is TGCGCCAGCAGCTACAGAGACAGCAATGAGCAGTTCTTC. Encoded protein: CASSYRDSNEQFF. This chain joins TRBV5-1 and TRBJ2-1; D might be TRBD1 (5 bases). CDR3 length: 13 residues. Germline-derived CDR1 and CDR2 are SGHRS and YFSETQ. Trimming stripped 3 bases from V and 6 bases from J, with 10 bases between. Supplemented by reference TRBV5-1 and TRBJ2-1, the full variable domain reads KAGVTQTPRYLIKTRGQQVTLSCSPISGHRSVSWYQQTPGQGLQFLFEYFSETQRNKGNFPGRFSGRQFSNSRSEMNVSTLELGDSALYLCASSYRDSNEQFFGPGTRLTVL.